This T cell receptor (beta chain) was captured in a study of blood T cells in healthy people across ages. Germline V gene sequence: CDR1 DFQATT, CDR2 SNEGSKA (reference sequence). CDR3 length: 14 residues. V lost 6 bases and J 4 bases, leaving 18 bases between the germline ends. Peripheral blood samples of around 9.8 milliliters were drawn from each donor. Next came a second PCR, run for about 7 to 12 cycles, which used a sample-barcoded 5' primer along with a J-beta primer mix. One entry per CDR3 protein results from TCRdb running MiXCR on the 5' RACE reads. The table includes 1,100,000 or so distinct CDR3 sequences, around 45% detected once.

The sequence was obtained from a woman aged 60-70 years in good health. The J gene is TRBJ2-5, the V gene TRBV20-1; D may be TRBD1 or TRBD2 (5 bases each). The sample taken for sequencing was blood. CDR3 DNA sequence: TGCAGTGCCAGTGATCAGGGACGGGGAGAGACCCAGTACTTC. Translated, it gives CSASDQGRGETQYF.